One and the same sample provided the 11 T cell receptor beta chains below, sequenced in a study of beta chain features in type 1 diabetes. Study outcomes and limitations: Type 1 diabetes patients had moderately but significantly shorter TCRB CDR3s in all four CD4+ subsets.

Antigens for these TCRs are unknown. What was sequenced were expressed TCRB transcripts, since all of the isolated RNA had been reverse transcribed. Profiling relied on immunoSEQ multiplex PCR, and the TCRdb table lists in-frame clones only, not all of them. Here the sample spans 20,000 to 25,000 clones, 55% to 75% being singletons. Specimen: Tregs from blood. The receptors shown here come from a man aged 18 to 35 with type 1 diabetes.

The chain employs TRBV4-3 and TRBJ1-1; D is perhaps TRBD1 (5 bases). The CDR3 sequence is 15 residues long. V lost 0 bases to trimming and J lost 3 bases, with 11 bases between them. Looked up from germline, CDR1 is LGHNA and CDR2 is YSLEER. The CDR3 DNA reads TGCGCCAGCAGCCAAGATTGGGGAGGGGACACTGAAGCTTTCTTT. Its protein product is CASSQDWGGDTEAFF.

The J gene is TRBJ2-7, the V gene TRBV28; a possible D gene is TRBD2 (6 bases). V gave up 1 base and J gave up 3 bases, with 13 bases separating them. The CDR3 extends over 15 amino acids. The germline V gene has CDR1 MDHEN and CDR2 SYDVKM. The CDR3 region is CASSLSRGGIYEQYF. The CDR3 DNA sequence: TGTGCCAGCAGTTTATCGCGGGGAGGTATCTACGAGCAGTACTTC.

The genes are TRBV18 and TRBJ2-7; TRBD1 matches 9 bases. Germline V gene data show CDR1 as KGHSH and CDR2 as LQKENI. V lost 2 bases to trimming and J lost 6 bases; unmatched junction nucleotides: 5. The length of the CDR3 is 14 residues. The chain's CDR3 is CASSPGTGRGEQYF. The DNA for the CDR3 is TGTGCCAGCTCACCAGGGACAGGGAGGGGCGAGCAGTACTTC.

V usage is TRBV27 and J usage is TRBJ2-7; TRBD1 aligns across 7 bases. The CDR3 has 14 residues. The V segment lost 5 bases and the J segment 3 bases; nucleotides outside the gene matches: 7. Looked up from germline, CDR1 is MNHEY and CDR2 is SMNVEV (reference sequence). This CDR3 is CASSLRDRDYEQYF. The CDR3 DNA reads TGTGCCAGCAGTCTCCGGGACAGAGACTACGAGCAGTACTTC.

DNA for the CDR3: TGTGCCAGCAGCTTTCCGGGACAGGGATCGGGTGGCTACACCTTC. Encoded protein: CASSFPGQGSGGYTF. The J gene is TRBJ1-2, the V gene TRBV13; 9 nucleotides agree with TRBD1. The junction had 9 bases not matched to a gene; V was cut back by 3 bases and J by 7 bases. Germline V gene data show CDR1 as PRHDT and CDR2 as FYEKMQ (reference sequence). The CDR3 length is 15 residues.

This clone was seen a few times. The rearrangement uses TRBV9 and TRBJ2-2; 10 bases align to TRBD2. Germline V gene sequence: CDR1 SGDLS, CDR2 YYNGEE. V shed 4 bases and J 3 bases; nucleotides not matched to a gene: 15. The CDR3 sequence is 19 residues long. For the CDR3, the DNA is TGTGCCAGCAGCCCCGGGGTAGCGGGGGGCCCCCGGGACACCGGGGAGCTGTTTTTT. It specifies CASSPGVAGGPRDTGELFF.

V is TRBV4-3 and J is TRBJ1-2, with 9 bases fitting TRBD1. Germline V gene data show CDR1 as LGHNA and CDR2 as YSLEER. The CDR3 length is 15 residues. V shed 6 bases, J shed 4 bases, and the junction held 9 bases outside the gene matches. The CDR3 DNA follows: TGCGCCAGCAGTCTTGGATCGACAGGGGGCTATGGCTACACCTTC. This codes for CASSLGSTGGYGYTF.

The chain has TRBV29-1 and TRBJ2-5; D is perhaps TRBD2 (5 bases). V lost 7 bases and J lost 4, with 19 bases in between. Germline CDR1 reads SQVTM; CDR2 reads ANQGSEA. This CDR3 has 14 amino acids. Written as DNA, the CDR3 is TGCAGCGCACGACCCGGGCATGGAGGAGAGACCCAGTACTTC. It encodes CSARPGHGGETQYF.

This chain connects TRBV6-6 to TRBJ2-5, with 10 bases matching TRBD1. This CDR3 has 16 residues. Germline V lookup: CDR1 MNHNY, CDR2 SVGAGI (reference sequence). V shed 6 bases, J shed 11 bases, and the junction held 18 bases outside the gene matches. The CDR3 is CASSLMGGTGVKEQYF. The CDR3, as DNA: TGTGCCAGCAGCCTAATGGGCGGGACAGGGGTGAAAGAGCAGTACTTC.

The chain joins TRBV5-6 to TRBJ2-7; maybe TRBD1 (6 bases). In germline, CDR1 is SGHDT, CDR2 YYEEEE. Trimming cost V 2 bases and J 4 bases, with 13 bases left between them. The length of the CDR3 is 14 residues. The CDR3 region is CASSFRAGEYEQYF. The CDR3 DNA sequence: TGTGCCAGCAGCTTCAGGGCAGGGGAGTACGAGCAGTACTTC.

V usage is TRBV30 and J usage is TRBJ1-3; D uncertain. The CDR3 is made up of 12 amino acids. Trimming cost V 4 bases and J 2 bases, with 6 bases left between them. CDR1 is GTSNPN, CDR2 SVGIG, per germline (reference sequence). This CDR3 reads CAWTRTGNTIYF. The CDR3, as DNA: TGTGCCTGGACTCGTACTGGAAACACCATATATTTT.